This is a list of T cell receptor beta chains from one sample in a study of shared clonotypes between healthy human individuals. TCRdb's table, derived via immunoSEQ multiplex PCR, lists solely in-frame clones and lacks some. The sample has millions of clones, 85% to 95% seen once. The source material was naive CD4+ T cells sorted from blood. The receptor set was obtained from a man younger than 35 in good health. CDR3s include the opening cysteine and the closing phenylalanine or tryptophan. The D gene is left open where the match is weak. Only part of the rows carry a size: once, few, many, or a class if the clone is expanded.

TRBJ2-3 | - | - | TRBV5-1 | TGCGCCAGCAGCCTGACGGGCAACGAGGCAGATACGCAGTATTTT | CASSLTGNEADTQYF
TRBJ2-7 | - | - | TRBV5-4 | TGTGCCAGCAGCTTGGAGGTGGGACTTACCTTCTCCTACGAGCAGTACTTC | CASSLEVGLTFSYEQYF
TRBJ2-5 | few | TRBD2 | TRBV5-1 | TGCGCCAGCAGCTTGGCTAGCGGGAGGGAGACCCAGTACTTC | CASSLASGRETQYF
TRBJ2-7 | - | - | TRBV18 | TGTGCCAGCTCACCTGAAGGGAAATACGAGCAGTACTTC | CASSPEGKYEQYF
TRBJ2-3 | once | TRBD2 | TRBV29-1 | TGCAGCGTTGAGCGGGGGGGAACAGATACGCAGTATTTT | CSVERGGTDTQYF
TRBJ1-4 | - | TRBD1 | TRBV5-1 | TGCGCCAGCAGCTTTTCGACAGGGGCTAATGAAAAACTGTTTTTT | CASSFSTGANEKLFF
TRBJ1-1 | - | - | TRBV7-2 | TGTGCCAGCAGCTGGAGGACAGTGACCGAAACTGAAGCTTTCTTT | CASSWRTVTETEAFF
TRBJ2-4 | - | - | TRBV19 | TGTGCCAGCAGTACCCGACAGCTAAACCAAGCCAAAAACATTCAGTACTTC | CASSTRQLNQAKNIQYF
TRBJ1-2 | once | TRBD1 | TRBV7-3 | TGTGCCAGCAGCCCTGGACAGGGATCGAGTGGCTACACCTTC | CASSPGQGSSGYTF
TRBJ1-1 | - | TRBD1 | TRBV5-1 | TGCGCCAGCAGCCGCGACAGGGAACCGAGCACTGAAGCTTTCTTT | CASSRDREPSTEAFF
TRBJ2-4 | - | TRBD1 | TRBV19 | TGTGCCAGTAGTCAGCCGGGACAGGGGGCTCTCGGTTACATTCAGTACTTC | CASSQPGQGALGYIQYF
TRBJ2-7 | - | - | TRBV5-1 | TGCGCCAGCAGCCGAGATAACTACGAGCAGTACTTC | CASSRDNYEQYF
TRBJ2-3 | - | - | TRBV10-3 | TGTGCCATCAGGTCTAGTAGCACAGATACGCAGTATTTT | CAIRSSSTDTQYF
TRBJ2-7 | - | - | TRBV7-2 | TGTGCCAGCAGCTTTAGTCCTTTGGGCTACGAGCAGTACTTC | CASSFSPLGYEQYF
TRBJ1-1 | - | - | TRBV7-9 | TGTGCCAGCAGCTTAGCGGGGACAAACGCTGAAGCTTTCTTT | CASSLAGTNAEAFF
TRBJ1-5 | - | - | TRBV10-3 | TGTGCCATCAGTGAGTCGGAGGGCTTGGGCAATCAGCCCCAGCATTTT | CAISESEGLGNQPQHF
TRBJ2-1 | - | TRBD1 | TRBV10-3 | TGTGCCATCAGTGACCTTCCGGACAGGGTGGACAATGAGCAGTTCTTC | CAISDLPDRVDNEQFF
TRBJ1-1 | - | - | TRBV18 | TGTGCCAGCTCGCAGGGCCGGGACACTGAAGCTTTCTTT | CASSQGRDTEAFF
TRBJ1-6 | - | - | TRBV6-5 | TGTGCCAGCAGATCCGGGAACTATAATTCACCCCTCCACTTT | CASRSGNYNSPLHF
TRBJ2-2 | - | - | TRBV18 | TGTGCCAGCTCACCACCGGTCTCAAACACCGGGGAGCTGTTTTTT | CASSPPVSNTGELFF
TRBJ2-5 | - | - | TRBV30 | TGTGCCTCCTACCGGGGCGGGACGGAGACCCAGTACTTC | CASYRGGTETQYF
TRBJ2-7 | - | - | TRBV5-4 | TGTGCCAGCAGCCCCACAGGGTTCTACGAGCAGTACTTC | CASSPTGFYEQYF
TRBJ2-7 | once | TRBD2 | TRBV5-1 | TGCGCCAGCAGCTCAGGGTCGGGCGGGGGAAACGAGCAGTACTTC | CASSSGSGGGNEQYF
TRBJ1-1 | - | - | TRBV9 | TGTGCCAGCAGCGTCCATTCGAAGACTGAAGCTTTCTTT | CASSVHSKTEAFF
TRBJ2-7 | - | - | TRBV10-2 | TGCGCCAGCGGATCGGGATTCTACGAGCAGTACTTC | CASGSGFYEQYF
TRBJ1-1 | - | - | TRBV25-1 | TGTGCCAGCAGTGAACATACCGGGAGGAACACTGAAGCTTTCTTT | CASSEHTGRNTEAFF
TRBJ2-5 | - | - | TRBV7-8 | TGTGCCAGCAGCTTAGACACGGGGACGGGGGAGACCCAGTACTTC | CASSLDTGTGETQYF
TRBJ2-4 | - | - | TRBV6-5 | TGTGCCAGCAGTTCGACGGTCGGAAACATTCAGTACTTC | CASSSTVGNIQYF
TRBJ2-7 | once | TRBD1 | TRBV6-1 | TGTGCCAGCAGTGGGACAGGGGGCAACTACGAGCAGTACTTC | CASSGTGGNYEQYF
TRBJ2-3 | - | - | TRBV5-6 | TGTGCCAGCAGCTTCCCAGGGTCAGATACGCAGTATTTT | CASSFPGSDTQYF
TRBJ2-6 | - | - | TRBV19 | TGTGCCAGTACTGGGCGGGGGCCTCTAGGGGCCAACGTCCTGACTTTC | CASTGRGPLGANVLTF
TRBJ2-2 | - | TRBD2 | TRBV2 | TGTGCCAGCAGTCCCCGCGGGGGGAGGGGGCTAGCGGGAGGTCCCACCGGGGAGCTGTTTTTT | CASSPRGGRGLAGGPTGELFF